This T cell receptor beta chain was observed in a study of blood T cells in healthy people across ages. Sample-barcoded 5' priming and a J-beta primer mix drove a second PCR of about 6 to 12 cycles. TCRdb re-derived calls from the 5' RACE reads in MiXCR, one entry per CDR3 protein. The top ten clones hold about 30% of a sample with approximately 690,000 distinct CDR3 sequences, 40% to 45% of them seen once. In its sample, this clonotype was seen a few times. Germline V gives CDR1 MNHNY, CDR2 SVGAGI (reference sequence). With 4 bases clipped from V and 5 bases from J, the junction kept 9 bases outside the gene matches. The CDR3 spans 15 residues.

This clonotype was obtained from an elderly man in good health. Specimen: blood. The genes are TRBV6-6 and TRBJ2-7, with 9 bases that match TRBD1. DNA for the CDR3: TGTGCCAGCAGTTCCGGGACAGGGACAGGCCACGAGCAGTACTTC. This gives the protein CASSSGTGTGHEQYF.